A selection of T cell receptor beta chains follows, all from one sample in a study of control samples from healthy donors and cancer patients. Profiling relied on immunoSEQ multiplex PCR, and the TCRdb table lists in-frame clones only, not all of them. The table shows about 130,000 clones, with roughly 92% occurring only once. Sequencing used blood. All receptors come from a man younger than 35 in good health. Both conserved end residues are part of each CDR3. The D gene is left open where the match is weak. Clone size is not always given. Where it is, it says once, few, many or a class for expanded clones.

>TRBJ1-5|TRBV19|NA|NA
CASNAGLLLGGNQPQHF
TGTGCCAGTAACGCAGGACTTCTTCTGGGCGGCAATCAGCCCCAGCATTTT
>TRBJ1-5|TRBV27|NA|NA
CASSLGTRVDQPQHF
TGTGCCAGCAGTCTTGGGACCAGGGTTGATCAGCCCCAGCATTTT
>TRBJ1-3|TRBV12-3/TRBV12-4|NA|NA
CASSLTRGNTIYF
TGTGCCAGCAGTCTCACTCGAGGGAACACCATATATTTT
>TRBJ1-4|TRBV27|once|NA
CASRRGTRDEKLFF
TGTGCCAGCAGGAGGGGGACAAGGGATGAAAAACTGTTTTTT
>TRBJ1-2|TRBV4-1|NA|TRBD1
CASSQRVGTVSWDGYTF
TGCGCCAGCAGCCAACGCGTGGGGACAGTATCTTGGGATGGCTACACCTTC
>TRBJ1-5|TRBV27|NA|NA
CASSLAFTQPQHF
TGTGCCAGCAGTTTAGCCTTCACCCAGCCCCAGCATTTT
>TRBJ2-1|TRBV27|NA|NA
CASSFGLSSYNEQFF
TGTGCCAGCAGTTTTGGACTCAGCTCCTACAATGAGCAGTTCTTC
>TRBJ1-1|TRBV19|NA|NA
CASSIFRGDSMNTEAFF
TGTGCCAGTAGTATATTTCGGGGAGATTCCATGAACACTGAAGCTTTCTTT
>TRBJ1-4|TRBV7-9|NA|TRBD1
CASSPLAGQDNNEKLFF
TGTGCCAGCAGCCCCCTAGCCGGACAGGACAACAATGAAAAACTGTTTTTT
>TRBJ1-4|TRBV27|NA|NA
CASSWWGASNEKLFF
TGTGCCAGCAGTTGGTGGGGGGCGTCTAATGAAAAACTGTTTTTT
>TRBJ2-1|TRBV2|NA|NA
CASSDETRASNEQFF
TGTGCCAGCAGTGATGAGACTAGGGCCTCCAATGAGCAGTTCTTC
>TRBJ2-1|TRBV7-9|NA|TRBD1
CASSLAGTGGLSNYNEQFF
TGTGCCAGCAGCTTAGCGGGGACAGGGGGCCTGTCGAACTACAATGAGCAGTTCTTC
>TRBJ1-2|TRBV13|NA|TRBD1
CATSLGGTGGNYGYTF
TGTGCCACCAGCTTAGGGGGGACAGGGGGCAACTATGGCTACACCTTC
>TRBJ1-2|TRBV18|NA|NA
CASSPNRDNYGYTF
TGTGCCAGCTCACCTAATAGGGATAACTATGGCTACACCTTC
>TRBJ2-1|TRBV3-1/TRBV3-2|NA|NA
CASSRGGHNEQFF
TGTGCCAGCAGCCGGGGGGGCCACAATGAGCAGTTCTTC
>TRBJ1-3|TRBV5-1|NA|TRBD1
CASSQQGASSGNTIYF
TGCGCCAGCAGCCAACAGGGGGCGAGCTCTGGAAACACCATATATTTT
>TRBJ2-1|TRBV6-4|NA|NA
CASSVRSSSSYNEQFF
TGTGCCAGCAGTGTCAGATCTTCTAGCTCCTACAATGAGCAGTTCTTC
>TRBJ2-7|TRBV5-6|NA|NA
CASSLFGDTDYEQYF
TGTGCCAGCAGCTTGTTCGGGGACACAGACTACGAGCAGTACTTC